This T cell receptor beta chain emerged from a study of T cells after yellow fever vaccination. Study conclusions and caveats: Subsequent to the booster, the majority of primary-vaccination clones reappeared (around 96% CD4, 85% to 90% CD8). Overall, a small share of clonotypes was seen in both CD4 and CD8 compartments. On re-exposure, the response was weaker but peaked faster, at day 5 versus 15.

Synthesis of TCR cDNA relied on 5'RACE template switching, which attached a universal primer site and UMIs. One entry per CDR3 protein, called by TCRdb with MiXCR from the 5' RACE reads. The sample carries 350,000 to 450,000 distinct CDR3 sequences, around 6.4% recorded once. In this sample, this clonotype turned up many times. Its antigen is undetermined. After removal of 6 bases from V and 0 bases from J, the junction contained 4 bases not matched to a gene. The CDR3 runs 13 residues. Per germline, CDR1 DFQATT and CDR2 SNEGSKA (reference sequence). The sequencing here drew on PBMCs, taken 5 days after the yellow fever booster vaccination. V and J are TRBV20-1 and TRBJ1-2; 7 bases line up with TRBD1. The sequence was obtained from a man aged 25 to 40 who received the YFV17D yellow fever vaccine. Written as DNA, the CDR3 is TGCAGTGCCCCGACAGGGTCTAACTATGGCTACACCTTC. It translates to CSAPTGSNYGYTF.